This TCR beta chain is drawn from a study of beta chain features in type 1 diabetes. Each of the sorted populations had a purity greater than 95%. Reverse transcription of all isolated RNA meant that expressed TCRB transcripts were sequenced. Generated by immunoSEQ multiplex PCR, the TCRdb table keeps only in-frame clones and is missing some. Among 160,000 or so clones listed, roughly 9.1% were seen once. A remark on this clone: What it binds is not known.

Study conclusions and caveats: No resolution was reached here on whether HLA type influences TCRB rearrangement. Patients and controls would share equally any PCR tilt toward shorter templates. Type 1 diabetes patients had TCRB CDR3s that were shorter (moderately but significantly so) in all four CD4+ subsets.

The germline CDR1 and CDR2 sequences are SGHAT and FQNNGV. Trimming left V 0 bases short and J 7 bases short, with 7 bases between. There are 13 residues in the CDR3. This sequence joins TRBV11-2 and TRBJ1-5; D remains ambiguous. This TCR was sampled from a woman in her late teens or twenties in good health. Sequenced sample: central memory CD4+ T cells from blood. The CDR3: CASSLDLSQPQHF. The CDR3 coding sequence is TGTGCCAGCAGCTTAGATCTAAGCCAGCCCCAGCATTTT.